This T cell receptor (beta chain) was sequenced in a study of control samples from healthy donors and cancer patients. TCRdb's table, derived via immunoSEQ multiplex PCR, lists solely in-frame clones and lacks some. This table holds 80,000 or so clones, around 94% found once. V lost 6 bases and J lost 0, with 12 bases in between. Germline lookup yields CDR1 LGHDT and CDR2 YNNKEL (reference sequence). This CDR3 contains 15 residues. This chain uses TRBV3-1 (or the pseudogene TRBV3-2) with TRBJ1-3; D remains ambiguous. Sequenced input: blood. The source of this sequence is a woman aged 40 to 55 in good health. The CDR3 here is CASSQTPNSGNTIYF. CDR3 nucleotide sequence: TGTGCCAGCAGTCAGACCCCGAACTCTGGAAACACCATATATTTT.